The entry that follows covers one T cell receptor (beta chain) sequence. Its matching antigen is unknown. The junction differs from germline at one of its ends, possibly a read error. The data belong to a study of T cell repertoires in cytomegalovirus infection. Background on the study: Newly reported HLA-C-restricted and thoroughly characterized HLA-B-restricted CMV epitopes were employed. Public TCR beta signatures indicated both CMV infection and matching HLA type.

There are 15 residues in the CDR3. Per germline, CDR1 SGHTA and CDR2 FQGTGA. General study points: The cumulative frequency of public TCR beta families distinguished individuals who carried CMV together with the relevant HLA. The study found HLA-C-restricted CMV-specific TCR beta clonotypes dominating the ex vivo response.

From the reads, TCRdb called clonotypes with MiXCR, one entry per CDR3 protein. The data contain hundreds of thousands of distinct CDR3 sequences, almost 30% of them singletons. The origin of this receptor is a human donor in good health (CMV status not recorded). Some clones in this sample may be carry-over from other donors' samples. Source: cultured PBMCs, taken from culture after CMV antigen stimulation. The chain uses TRBV7-3 and TRBJ1-2; 9 nucleotides line up with TRBD1. The DNA of the CDR3 is TGTGCCAGCAGCCAGGGACAGGGTAGTAACTATGGCCACACCTTC. Translation gives CASSQGQGSNYGHTF.